A selection of T cell receptor beta chains follows, all from one sample in a study of cytomegalovirus exposure and HLA in healthy donors. Sequencing was performed with immunoSEQ multiplex PCR; in TCRdb, only in-frame clones are kept and a portion is missing. This table holds some 130,000 clones. The sample comprised PBMCs. The receptors come from a woman in her thirties or forties in good health and CMV-seropositive. The CDR3 runs from the conserved cysteine through the conserved F or W. The D gene is left open where the match is weak.

V gene	J gene	D gene	CDR3 DNA	CDR3 protein
TRBV4-3	TRBJ2-7	TRBD2	TGCGCCAGCAGCCAATCCGGGACTAGCGGGACCGAGCAGTACTTC	CASSQSGTSGTEQYF
TRBV14	TRBJ1-4	NA	TGTGCCAGCAGCCCGAGCGGGGTTGGGCTGTTTTTT	CASSPSGVGLFF
TRBV19	TRBJ2-3	NA	TGTGCCAGCCGAAGGGGCAGCCATGACGATACGCAGTATTTT	CASRRGSHDDTQYF
TRBV29-1	TRBJ2-5	TRBD1	TGCAGCGTTGAAGGGACAGGGCCACAAGAGACCCAGTACTTC	CSVEGTGPQETQYF
TRBV13	TRBJ2-7	TRBD2	TGTGCCAGCAGCTTAAGGACTAGCGGGAAGGTTATCTTC	CASSLRTSGKVIF
TRBV6-1	TRBJ2-7	NA	TGTGCCAGCAGTGTATGGGAGGAGGACTTC	CASSVWEEDF
TRBV18	TRBJ1-1	NA	TGTGCCAGCTCACCAAGAGAAAGCTCTGAAGCTTTCTTT	CASSPRESSEAFF
TRBV10-3	TRBJ2-7	TRBD2	TGTGCCATCAGTGAGCCCCTACACGGACTAGAAAGTGTGAAGCAGTACTTC	CAISEPLHGLESVKQYF
TRBV7-3	TRBJ2-3	NA	TGTGCCAGCAGCTTAGGCGGGGCAAGCACAGATACGCAGTATTTT	CASSLGGASTDTQYF
TRBV2	TRBJ2-7	TRBD1	TGTGCCACCTATGGGACACAGGGGGTAGGCTACGAGCAGTACTTC	CATYGTQGVGYEQYF
TRBV30	TRBJ1-2	NA	TGTGCCTGGAGTGTAAGGGTCGCGACAGACTATGGCTACACCTTC	CAWSVRVATDYGYTF
TRBV6-1	TRBJ2-1	TRBD2	TGTGCCAGCAGTGAAGCTTCGGGACTAGCGGGAGGGGTCTACAATGAGCAGTTCTTC	CASSEASGLAGGVYNEQFF
TRBV9	TRBJ1-1	TRBD1	TGTGCCAGCAGCGCCGGGACCAGATCCGGGACAGGGCGGAACACTGAAGCTTTCTTT	CASSAGTRSGTGRNTEAFF
TRBV29-1	TRBJ1-5	TRBD1	TGCAGCGCCTCGACAGGGGGCTCCAATCAGCCCCAGCATTTT	CSASTGGSNQPQHF
TRBV5-1	TRBJ1-2	NA	TGCGCCAGCACCTTTTCAAGTCAGCAGGCCCGGGGCTACACCTTC	CASTFSSQQARGYTF
TRBV5-1	TRBJ2-3	TRBD2	TGCGCCAGCACGACGGGAGGGAAAACAGATACGCGGTATTTT	CASTTGGKTDTRYF
TRBV12-5	TRBJ2-2	NA	TGTGCTAGTGGGACGGGAGAGGGCACCGGGGAGCTGTTTTTT	CASGTGEGTGELFF
TRBV7-3	TRBJ2-2	NA	TGTGCCAGCAGCGGCTCATGGGGGGACACCGGGGAGCTGTTTTTT	CASSGSWGDTGELFF
TRBV10-1	TRBJ2-2	NA	TGCGCCAGCAGTGAGTCGAGGCAGGGGGGCACCGGGGAGCTGTTTTTT	CASSESRQGGTGELFF
TRBV28	TRBJ2-7	TRBD2	TGTGCCAGCAGTTCGACTAGCGGAGGGTCGTACGAGCAGTACTTC	CASSSTSGGSYEQYF
TRBV19	TRBJ1-1	NA	TGTGCCAGTAGTATAGATCGGGCAGGGACTGAAGCTTTCTTT	CASSIDRAGTEAFF
TRBV7-8	TRBJ2-5	NA	TGTGCCAGCAGCCCCAGGCCCTCGGGGAGCGGGACCCAGTACTTC	CASSPRPSGSGTQYF
TRBV11-2	TRBJ2-1	TRBD2	TGTGCCAGCAGCTCACCGGGACTAGCGGGGAGGAATGAGCAGTTCTTC	CASSSPGLAGRNEQFF
TRBV28	TRBJ1-6	NA	TGTGCCAGCAGTTTAATTAGACAAACCCTCCACTTT	CASSLIRQTLHF
TRBV10-1	TRBJ2-7	NA	TGCGCCAGCAGCCTAAATCGGGGGTACGAGCAGTACTTC	CASSLNRGYEQYF
TRBV29-1	TRBJ2-3	TRBD2	TGCAGCGCGGAAGGGACTAGCGGTAACACAGATACGCAGTATTTT	CSAEGTSGNTDTQYF
TRBV6-6	TRBJ2-3	NA	TGTGCCAGCAAAACAAAGGGGTCTTCGACAGATACGCAGTATTTT	CASKTKGSSTDTQYF
TRBV6-6	TRBJ1-4	NA	TGTGCCAGCAGTTACGGTAGAGGGCAATGGGAAAAACTGTTTTTT	CASSYGRGQWEKLFF
TRBV13	TRBJ2-2	TRBD1	TGTGCCAGCAGCCTGGACAGGGAAGAAAACACCGGGGAGCTGTTTTTT	CASSLDREENTGELFF
TRBV11-3	TRBJ2-3	TRBD1	TGTGCCAGCAGCTCTACAGGGGCAGATACGCAGTATTTT	CASSSTGADTQYF
TRBV28	TRBJ1-3	NA	TGTGCCAGCAGTTTAGCGGGGGCGCGGAACACCATATATTTT	CASSLAGARNTIYF
TRBV27	TRBJ2-7	NA	TGTGCCGCAAAGTCGACTGCCTCCTACGAGCAGTACTTC	CAAKSTASYEQYF
TRBV15	TRBJ2-7	TRBD2	TGTGCCACCAGCAGAGATCTAGCGGGAGATTTCGAGCAGTACTTC	CATSRDLAGDFEQYF
TRBV27	TRBJ2-7	TRBD2	TGTGCCAGCAGTTTTCGGCGTTGGGGGAACAGCGGGGTCTACGAGCAGTACTTC	CASSFRRWGNSGVYEQYF
TRBV5-1	TRBJ2-3	TRBD1	TGCGCCACCGCGACAGGGTCTGTCACAGATACGCAGTATTTT	CATATGSVTDTQYF
TRBV6-5	TRBJ2-7	TRBD2	TGTGCCAGCATGTGGGAGCGGGAGTCCATCTACGAGCAGTACTTC	CASMWERESIYEQYF
TRBV7-7	TRBJ2-3	TRBD2	TGTGCCAGCAGCTTGACCACTAGCGACACAGATACGCAGTATTTT	CASSLTTSDTDTQYF
TRBV7-2	TRBJ2-5	NA	TGTGCCAGCAGCTTTGGTTCTCAGGGAGAGACCCAGTACTTC	CASSFGSQGETQYF
TRBV5-1	TRBJ2-1	TRBD2	TGCGCCAGCAGCTTGGGACTAGCGGGAGTCTACAATGAGCAGTTCTTC	CASSLGLAGVYNEQFF
TRBV28	TRBJ1-5	TRBD1	TGTGCCAGCAGCCTAGACAGGGGGCTGGTACAGCCCCAGCATTTT	CASSLDRGLVQPQHF
TRBV10-3	TRBJ2-3	TRBD2	TGTGCCATCAGTGCACTCTTAGGGACTAGCGGTGGAGGGAGCACAGATACGCAGTATTTT	CAISALLGTSGGGSTDTQYF
TRBV28	TRBJ2-3	TRBD2	TGTGCCAGCATACTAGCGGGAGGGAGCACAGATACGCAGTATTTT	CASILAGGSTDTQYF
TRBV7-9	TRBJ2-1	TRBD2	TGTGCCAGCAGCTCACTAGCGGGAGGGTATGAGCAGTTCTTC	CASSSLAGGYEQFF
TRBV4-1	TRBJ2-7	TRBD2	TGCGCCAGCAGCCAGACCGGGACTAGCGGATACGAGCAGTACTTC	CASSQTGTSGYEQYF
TRBV15	TRBJ2-4	TRBD2	TGTGCCACCAGCAGAGATCTACCTGCTAGCGGGAGGCCGGAATCGGTAGCCAAAAACATTCAGTACTTC	CATSRDLPASGRPESVAKNIQYF
TRBV5-1	TRBJ2-5	TRBD2	TGCGCCAGCACCGCCGGGGTAGCGGGAATGGAAGAGACCCAGTACTTC	CASTAGVAGMEETQYF
TRBV28	TRBJ1-4	TRBD1	TGTGCCAGCAGCTACAATGGACAGGGTGGGGAAAAACTGTTTTTT	CASSYNGQGGEKLFF
TRBV19	TRBJ1-2	NA	TGTGCCAGTAGTCCCCGACAGGCCTCCTATGGCTACACCTTC	CASSPRQASYGYTF
TRBV27	TRBJ2-5	NA	TGTGCCAGCAGTTTTGGGGGCCTACGACGTGAGTACCAAGAGACCCAGTACTTC	CASSFGGLRREYQETQYF
TRBV7-3	TRBJ2-1	TRBD2	TGTGCCAGCAGCGCCACTAGCGGGGACAATGAGCAGTTCTTC	CASSATSGDNEQFF
TRBV6-5	TRBJ1-1	NA	TGTGCCAGCAGTTACTCGTCCGGGTATGAAGCTTTCTTT	CASSYSSGYEAFF
TRBV10-3	TRBJ1-2	TRBD1	TGTGCCAGCCGGGACAGGGTGATCGTAGGCTACACCTTC	CASRDRVIVGYTF
TRBV18	TRBJ2-1	TRBD2	TGTGCCAGCTCCCCTTCGGGAGGAACCTACAATGAGCAGTTCTTC	CASSPSGGTYNEQFF
TRBV5-1	TRBJ2-7	NA	TGCGCCAGCAGCTTCGGTCGCGAGCAGTACTTC	CASSFGREQYF